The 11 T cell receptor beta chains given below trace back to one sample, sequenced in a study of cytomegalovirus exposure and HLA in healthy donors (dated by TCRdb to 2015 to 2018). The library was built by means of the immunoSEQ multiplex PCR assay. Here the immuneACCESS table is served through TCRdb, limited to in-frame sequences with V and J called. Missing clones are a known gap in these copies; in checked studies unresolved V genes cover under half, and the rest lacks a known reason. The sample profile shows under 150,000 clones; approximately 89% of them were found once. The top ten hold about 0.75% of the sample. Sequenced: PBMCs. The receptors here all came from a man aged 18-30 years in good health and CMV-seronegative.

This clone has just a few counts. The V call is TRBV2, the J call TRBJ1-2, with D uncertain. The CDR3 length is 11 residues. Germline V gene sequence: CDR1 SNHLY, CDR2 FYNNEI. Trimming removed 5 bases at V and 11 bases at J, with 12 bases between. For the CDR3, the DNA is TGTGCCAGCAGTTACGACAAGCAATACACCTTC. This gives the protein CASSYDKQYTF. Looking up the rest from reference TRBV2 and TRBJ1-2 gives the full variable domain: EPEVTQTPSHQVTQMGQEVILRCVPISNHLYFYWYRQILGQKVEFLVSFYNNEISEKSEIFDDQFSVERPDGSNFTLKIRSTKLEDSAMYFCASSYDKQYTFGSGTRLTVV.

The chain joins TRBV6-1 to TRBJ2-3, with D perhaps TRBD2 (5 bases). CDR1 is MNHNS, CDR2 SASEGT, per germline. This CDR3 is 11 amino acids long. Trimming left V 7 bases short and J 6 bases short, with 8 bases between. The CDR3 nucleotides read TGTGCCAGCACCCAGCGGGATACGCAGTATTTT. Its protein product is CASTQRDTQYF.

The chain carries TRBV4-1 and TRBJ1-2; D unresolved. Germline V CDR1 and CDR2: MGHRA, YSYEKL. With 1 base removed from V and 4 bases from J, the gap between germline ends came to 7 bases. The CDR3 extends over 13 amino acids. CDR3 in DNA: TGCGCCAGCAGCCAAGCAGCGTCCTATGGCTACACCTTC. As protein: CASSQAASYGYTF.

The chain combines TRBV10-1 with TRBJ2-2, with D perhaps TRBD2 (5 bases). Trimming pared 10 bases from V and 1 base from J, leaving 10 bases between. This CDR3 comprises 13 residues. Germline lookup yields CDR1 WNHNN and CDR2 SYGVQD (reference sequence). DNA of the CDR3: TGCGCCACGAGACGGGAGAACACCGGGGAGCTGTTTTTT. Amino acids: CATRRENTGELFF.

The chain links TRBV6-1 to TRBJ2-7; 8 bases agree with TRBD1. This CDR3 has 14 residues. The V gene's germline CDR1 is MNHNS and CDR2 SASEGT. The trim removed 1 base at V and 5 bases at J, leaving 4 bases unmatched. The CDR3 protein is CASSEDRGINEQYV. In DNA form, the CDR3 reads TGTGCCAGCAGTGAAGACAGGGGGATAAACGAGCAGTACGTC.

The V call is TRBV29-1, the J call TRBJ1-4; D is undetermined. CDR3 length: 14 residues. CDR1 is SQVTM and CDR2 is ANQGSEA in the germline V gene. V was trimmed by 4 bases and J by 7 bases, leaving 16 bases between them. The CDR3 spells CSVGWRARGEKLFF. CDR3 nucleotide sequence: TGCAGCGTTGGTTGGAGGGCCCGGGGTGAAAAACTGTTTTTT.

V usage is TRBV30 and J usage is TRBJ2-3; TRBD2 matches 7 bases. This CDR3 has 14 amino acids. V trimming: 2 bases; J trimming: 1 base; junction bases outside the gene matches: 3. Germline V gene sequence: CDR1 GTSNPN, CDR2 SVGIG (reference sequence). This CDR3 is CAWSRLAGTDTQYF. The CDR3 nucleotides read TGTGCCTGGAGTCGACTAGCCGGCACAGATACGCAGTATTTT. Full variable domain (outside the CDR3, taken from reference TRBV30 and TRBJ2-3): SQTIHQWPATLVQPVGSPLSLECTVEGTSNPNLYWYRQAAGRGLQLLFYSVGIGQISSEVPQNLSASRPQDRQFILSSKKLLLSDSGFYLCAWSRLAGTDTQYFGPGTRLTVL.

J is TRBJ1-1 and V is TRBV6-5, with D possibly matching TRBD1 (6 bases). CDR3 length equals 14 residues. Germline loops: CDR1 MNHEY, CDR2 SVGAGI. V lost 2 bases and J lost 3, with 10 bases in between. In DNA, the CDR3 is TGTGCCAGCAGTTACAATGCAGGGGACACTGAAGCTTTCTTT. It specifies CASSYNAGDTEAFF.

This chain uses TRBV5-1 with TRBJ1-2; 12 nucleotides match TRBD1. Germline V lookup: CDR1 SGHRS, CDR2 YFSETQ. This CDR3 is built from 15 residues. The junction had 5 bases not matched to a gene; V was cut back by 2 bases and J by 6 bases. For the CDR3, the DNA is TGCGCCAGCAGCTTCCTGGGGGACAGGGGGCATGGCTACACCTTC. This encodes CASSFLGDRGHGYTF. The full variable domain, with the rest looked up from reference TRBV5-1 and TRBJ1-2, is KAGVTQTPRYLIKTRGQQVTLSCSPISGHRSVSWYQQTPGQGLQFLFEYFSETQRNKGNFPGRFSGRQFSNSRSEMNVSTLELGDSALYLCASSFLGDRGHGYTFGSGTRLTVV.

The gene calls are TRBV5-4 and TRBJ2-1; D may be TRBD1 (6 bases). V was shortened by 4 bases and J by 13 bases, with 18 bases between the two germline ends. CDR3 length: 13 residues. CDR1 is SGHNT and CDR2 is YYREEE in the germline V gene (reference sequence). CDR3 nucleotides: TGTGCCAGCAGCCCCCCACAGGGTCAGCGACAGTTCTTC. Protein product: CASSPPQGQRQFF.

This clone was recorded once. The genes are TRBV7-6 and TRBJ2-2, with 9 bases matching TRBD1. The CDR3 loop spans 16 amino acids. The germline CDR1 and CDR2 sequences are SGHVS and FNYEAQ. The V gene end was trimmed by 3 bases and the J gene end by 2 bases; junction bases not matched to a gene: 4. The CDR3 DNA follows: TGTGCCAGCAGCTTGCGACAGGGGGTCAACACCGGGGAGCTGTTTTTT. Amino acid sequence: CASSLRQGVNTGELFF.